The clone carrying this T cell receptor beta chain was observed at least ten times. Only in-frame clones appear in the TCRdb table, and some are missing; sequencing was by immunoSEQ multiplex PCR. The sample yields about 150,000 clones, 90% seen once. This sample stems from a study of T cell responses to AZD1222 COVID-19 vaccine. The trim removed 5 bases at V and 8 bases at J, leaving 14 bases unmatched. CDR1 is SEHNR and CDR2 is FQNEAQ in the germline V gene (reference sequence). The CDR3 contains 18 residues. Sequencing used peripheral blood, obtained on day 0 of AZD1222 vaccination. The receptor was isolated from an adult in good health. The chain uses TRBV7-9 and TRBJ2-1; 14 bases line up with TRBD2. CDR3 region: CASSPRTSGRQSGDEQFF. Here the CDR3 DNA reads TGTGCCAGCAGCCCCCGGACTAGCGGGAGGCAATCGGGGGATGAGCAGTTCTTC.